This is a list of T cell receptor beta chains from one sample in a study of cytomegalovirus exposure and HLA in healthy donors. Measured with immunoSEQ multiplex PCR; TCRdb has only the in-frame clones, and not every one. The data contain over 250,000 clones, approximately 90% of them seen just once; the ten biggest clones take up around 4.2%. Sequencing was done on a sample of PBMCs. These TCRs come from a man between 40 and 49 years old in good health and CMV-seropositive. CDR3s include the opening cysteine and the closing phenylalanine or tryptophan. A D gene is named only where the DNA matches it firmly. A row's size may be missing; if present it is once, few, many or a size class.

v_gene	abundance	j_gene	d_gene	CDR3nt	CDR3aa
TRBV7-2	few	TRBJ1-2	TRBD1	TGTGCCAGCAGCTTAGCTTCGGGACAGCGGGAGTTTCGCTACACCTTC	CASSLASGQREFRYTF
TRBV7-2	NA	TRBJ2-7	NA	TGTGCCAGCAGCTTAAGACAGTTTTCCGAGCAGTACTTC	CASSLRQFSEQYF
TRBV28	NA	TRBJ1-5	NA	TGTGCCAGCAGTTCCTTCCCCGGCAGGTTGGATGAGAATCAGCCCCAGCATTTT	CASSSFPGRLDENQPQHF
TRBV29-1	NA	TRBJ1-2	TRBD1	TGCAGCGTTAGAAGGACAGGGGACTATGGCTACACCTTC	CSVRRTGDYGYTF
TRBV30	NA	TRBJ2-7	NA	TGTGCCTGGAGTGTACTGTGGTCGGGCGAGCAGTACTTC	CAWSVLWSGEQYF
TRBV28	NA	TRBJ1-1	NA	TGTGCCAGCAATATAAATTCTGTTGCGACTGAAGCTTTCTTT	CASNINSVATEAFF
TRBV18	NA	TRBJ2-1	TRBD2	TGTGCCAGCTCACCACCAGAGACTAGCGGGAGGGAGAGGAATGAGCAGTTCTTC	CASSPPETSGRERNEQFF
TRBV4-1	NA	TRBJ2-7	TRBD1	TGCGCCAGCAGCCCCACCAGGGGGACAAACTGGTACGAGCAGTACTTC	CASSPTRGTNWYEQYF
TRBV2	NA	TRBJ2-1	TRBD1	TGTGCCAGCAGTGTCGGACAGGGTAGCAATGAGCAGTTCTTC	CASSVGQGSNEQFF
TRBV27	NA	TRBJ2-7	NA	TGTGCCAGCAGATCAAGGGGTAATTCCTACGAGCAGTACTTC	CASRSRGNSYEQYF
TRBV9	NA	TRBJ2-3	NA	TGTGCCAGCAGCGCCCGTGACTTTAGGAGCGGAAGCACAGATACGCAGTATTTT	CASSARDFRSGSTDTQYF
TRBV4-1	NA	TRBJ2-7	NA	TGCGCCAGCAGCCAAGGTGAAGGGCAGGGGTACGAGCAGTACTTC	CASSQGEGQGYEQYF
TRBV18	NA	TRBJ1-3	TRBD1	TGTGCCAGCTCATCTACAGGGGGAAATGGAAACACCATATATTTT	CASSSTGGNGNTIYF
TRBV27	once	TRBJ2-7	TRBD2	TGTGCCAGCAGTTTTAGCGGGAGGGCCTACGAGCAGTACTTC	CASSFSGRAYEQYF
TRBV28	once	TRBJ2-3	NA	TGTGCCAGCAGTTCTAGCGACCTTACCCGATTTCAAATTAGCACAGATACGCAGTATTTT	CASSSSDLTRFQISTDTQYF
TRBV2	NA	TRBJ1-2	NA	TGTGCCAGCAGTGCGGACAGTAACTATGGCTACACCTTC	CASSADSNYGYTF
TRBV5-8	NA	TRBJ2-1	NA	TGTGCCAGCAACCCCTCCCGGAGCTCCTACAATGAGCAGTTCTTC	CASNPSRSSYNEQFF
TRBV19	NA	TRBJ1-1	TRBD1	TGTGCCAGTAGTATGGACAGGGGGCGCGACACTGAAGCTTTCTTT	CASSMDRGRDTEAFF
TRBV7-2	once	TRBJ1-1	NA	TGTGCCAGCAGCCAAGACCCGGACTACGAAGCTTTCTTT	CASSQDPDYEAFF
TRBV4-3	few	TRBJ2-7	TRBD1	TGCGCCAGCAGCCAAGTCTACAGGGGTGGGGCGCCTAACGAGCAGTACTTC	CASSQVYRGGAPNEQYF
TRBV6-4	NA	TRBJ1-4	TRBD1	TGTGCCAGCAGGGGACACAGGGGGAGAAATGAAAAACTGTTTTTT	CASRGHRGRNEKLFF
TRBV7-2	NA	TRBJ2-7	NA	TGTGCCAGCAGCCCCGAGGGGGGGACGGGCTCCTACGAGCAGTACTTC	CASSPEGGTGSYEQYF
TRBV27	NA	TRBJ1-5	NA	TGTGCCAGCAGTTTATACAGGGATAGCAATCAGCCCCAGCATTTT	CASSLYRDSNQPQHF
TRBV5-6	NA	TRBJ2-1	TRBD1	TGTGCCAGCAGCCAGGCCACCGGGACAGGGCACAATGAGCAGTTCTTC	CASSQATGTGHNEQFF
TRBV19	NA	TRBJ2-3	NA	TGTGCCGCTAATAGCGGAGGAGGGGCAGATACGCAGTATTTT	CAANSGGGADTQYF
TRBV5-4	NA	TRBJ2-7	NA	TGTGCCAGCAGCTTGGAACTTTTATACGAGCAGTACTTC	CASSLELLYEQYF
TRBV27	NA	TRBJ2-1	NA	TGTGCCAGCAGTCCCCTGGAGGGAATCAATGAGCAGTTCTTC	CASSPLEGINEQFF
TRBV27	NA	TRBJ2-2	NA	TGTGCCAGCAGAGCGACAGGCCCCGGGGAGCTGTTTTTT	CASRATGPGELFF
TRBV28	NA	TRBJ1-2	NA	TGTGCCAGCACCCCGTTTGGGGGCTGGGGCTACACCTTC	CASTPFGGWGYTF
TRBV29-1	few	TRBJ2-1	TRBD2	TGCAGCGTCCCCCTTACGAGGGAGGGAGTTACCTACAATGAGCAGTTCTTC	CSVPLTREGVTYNEQFF
TRBV7-9	NA	TRBJ1-1	NA	TGTGCCAGCAGCTTAGGAATCCAGGGAGCTTTCTTT	CASSLGIQGAFF
TRBV9	NA	TRBJ2-5	NA	TGTGCCAGCAGCGTAGCGGCCAGGGGATACGAGACCCAGTACTTC	CASSVAARGYETQYF
TRBV5-4	NA	TRBJ2-7	TRBD1	TGTGCCAGCAGGGACAGGCTCGCCTACGAGCAGTACTTC	CASRDRLAYEQYF
TRBV5-4	NA	TRBJ2-3	TRBD2	TGTGCCAGCAGCTTGGCGGGGGGGGGACGCACAGATACGCAGTATTTT	CASSLAGGGRTDTQYF
TRBV4-2	NA	TRBJ2-7	TRBD2	TGTGCCAGCAGCCAAGAGAGAGCGGGAGGGTACTACGAGCAGTACTTC	CASSQERAGGYYEQYF
TRBV10-3	NA	TRBJ2-1	NA	TGTGCCATCAGTGGCGGTAGCTCCTACAATGAGCAGTTCTTC	CAISGGSSYNEQFF